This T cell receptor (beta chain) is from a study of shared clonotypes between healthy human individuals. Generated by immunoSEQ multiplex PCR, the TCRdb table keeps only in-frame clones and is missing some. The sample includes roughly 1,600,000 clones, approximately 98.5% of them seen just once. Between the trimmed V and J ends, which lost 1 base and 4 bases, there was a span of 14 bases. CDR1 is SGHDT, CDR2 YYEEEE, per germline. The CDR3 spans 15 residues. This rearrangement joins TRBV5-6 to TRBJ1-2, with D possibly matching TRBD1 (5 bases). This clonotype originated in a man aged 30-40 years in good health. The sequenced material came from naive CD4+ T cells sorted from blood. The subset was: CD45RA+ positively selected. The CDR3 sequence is CASSLPPGRTYGYTF. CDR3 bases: TGTGCCAGCAGCTTGCCCCCGGGACGGACCTATGGCTACACCTTC.